This T cell receptor beta chain originates from a study of cytomegalovirus exposure and HLA in healthy donors. PCR involved 60 Vbeta and 13 Jbeta primers. TCRdb's table, derived via immunoSEQ multiplex PCR, lists solely in-frame clones and lacks some. Its clone listing holds 65,000 to 95,000 clones. For this clone: In the same sample, other DNA sequences code for this CDR3.

This CDR3 spans 14 amino acids. The germline V gene encodes CDR1 LGHNT and CDR2 FRNRAP. V lost 7 bases to trimming and J lost 9 bases, with 19 bases between them. The source of this sequence is a woman between 55 and 75 years old in good health and CMV-seronegative. Specimen: PBMCs. The rearrangement links TRBV12-5 to TRBJ1-5, with D perhaps TRBD1 (5 bases). The CDR3 region has the DNA TGTGCTAGTGACCTTATGCAGGGTTCCTCGCCCCAGCATTTT. It specifies CASDLMQGSSPQHF.